Listed here is a single T cell receptor beta chain. Which antigen it targets is not known. Per-base quality was not reported, and no clone a single base away is much larger than it. The collaborating institutions used their own protocols to collect whole blood in K2EDTA tubes. Collaborator samples were shipped for TCRbeta analysis as frozen whole blood, isolated PBMCs, or DNA extracted from either sample type. TCRbeta CDR3 regions were amplified from genomic DNA by means of the immunoSEQ Assay, a bias-controlled multiplex PCR. The paper's data handling went like this. Within the assay, amplification of reference gene primers was used to estimate how many nucleated cells each sample contained. Sequence reads were collapsed and filtered to measure the absolute abundance of every unique TCRbeta CDR3 rearrangement. For each sample, productive Simpson clonality was calculated as the square root of Simpson's diversity index across productive rearrangements. The immuneACCESS repertoire file appears here via TCRdb, limited to in-frame rearrangements. These files lack a portion of the clones; in checked studies, under half of the deficit traces to unresolved V genes, and the cause of the others is not known. V and J calls and clone size are copied from that table; D and trimming were computed from the DNA. Across this sample there are under 150,000 clones, with 80% seen only once. 1.5% to 2% of the sample is in the top ten clones.

The CDR3 holds 16 amino acids from the cysteine to the phenylalanine. The sequence is cut down to CDR3 DNA, 48 bases in frame from base 1. CDR1 and CDR2 (SGHRS, YFSETQ) derive from the germline V gene. V ends up 2 bases short and J 4 bases short, with an unmatched junction base count of 9. This entry is derived from a study of blood T cell repertoires in COVID-19 (dated by TCRdb to 2020 to 2021). Describing the broader study: Samples covering the acute and convalescent phases of COVID-19 were provided by collaborators in the United States, Italy and Spain. The material from the prospective study consisted of cDNA or gDNA derived from T cells, B-cell-depleted T cells, or PBMCs. Deeply sampled blood TCRbeta repertoires from subjects exposed to, actively infected with, or recovered from COVID-19 were included in the dataset. Where available, HLA class I and class II types were taken from metadata supplied by the sample provider and were not determined by assay-based typing. A de-identified subject ID, COVID-19 status, age in years and sex were almost always included in the sample metadata. The samples were drawn from the first 160 participants of the ongoing ImmuneRACE study and from 1,254 subjects provided by 6 global collaborators. The repertoires were released in a freely available public database intended as a resource for research on the immune response to SARS-CoV-2.

Overall study outcomes, separate from this receptor: The amount of clinical and demographic metadata varied by source and participant and was provided uncurated.

Sequencing input: peripheral blood. The chain is made from TRBV5-1 and TRBJ2-5; 9 nucleotides in the junction match TRBD2. The sequence came from an older man with acute or convalescent COVID-19. The CDR3 in this case is CASSLFSGGRGETQYF. The DNA sequence reads TGCGCCAGCAGCTTATTTAGCGGGGGAAGGGGAGAGACCCAGTACTTC.